The 7 T cell receptor beta chains reported below all come from one sample, sequenced in a study of early T cells in non-severe SARS-CoV-2 infection. TCRdb re-called the 5' RACE reads with MiXCR, one entry per CDR3 protein. The data hold around 28,000 distinct CDR3 sequences, with roughly 5.6% observed a single time. Material for sequencing was whole blood. The receptors shown here come from an adult who was a healthcare worker with PCR-confirmed SARS-CoV-2 infection or an uninfected control (not recorded which).

This clonotype is medium-sized (0.01 to 0.1%). The chain is built from TRBV30 and TRBJ2-4; TRBD1 aligns across 8 bases. Germline trimming cut 1 base from V and 8 bases from J; bases unmatched to any gene: 10. Per the germline V gene, CDR1 is GTSNPN and CDR2 is SVGIG (reference sequence). The CDR3 runs to 15 residues. CDR3 nucleotide sequence: TGTGCCTGGAGTGGCACAGGGGGAGGTGTGGACATTCAGTACTTC. As protein: CAWSGTGGGVDIQYF.

The sample holds many counts of this clonotype. The gene calls are TRBV14 and TRBJ2-5; 7 nucleotides agree with TRBD1. V dropped 4 bases and J dropped 2; count of bases not matched to a gene: 10. The CDR3 extends over 16 amino acids. CDR1 and CDR2 (germline): SGHDN, FVKESK. CDR3: CASSLLLDRRQETQYF. The CDR3, as DNA: TGTGCCAGCAGCCTTCTTCTGGACAGGCGACAAGAGACCCAGTACTTC. Supplemented by reference TRBV14 and TRBJ2-5, the full variable domain reads EAGVTQFPSHSVIEKGQTVTLRCDPISGHDNLYWYRRVMGKEIKFLLHFVKESKQDESGMPNNRFLAERTGGTYSTLKVQPAELEDSGVYFCASSLLLDRRQETQYFGPGTRLLVL.

In its sample, this clonotype was seen many times. The CDR3 sequence is CSAGPLAGGNTGELFF. The CDR3 DNA sequence: TGCAGTGCTGGACCGTTAGCGGGAGGGAACACCGGGGAGCTGTTTTTT. The chain uses TRBV20-1 and TRBJ2-2; 10 bases are a match to TRBD2. The CDR3 consists of 16 residues. V shed 5 bases and J 1 base; nucleotides not matched to a gene: 7. Germline-derived CDR1 and CDR2 are DFQATT and SNEGSKA (reference sequence).

This clonotype was detected a few times. The chain carries TRBV2 and TRBJ2-5; 7 bases align to TRBD2. The CDR3 sequence is 15 residues long. Germline V gene data show CDR1 as SNHLY and CDR2 as FYNNEI. V lost 7 bases and J lost 0; bases outside the gene matches: 8. The CDR3 nucleotides read TGTGCCAGCATTCTCCCCCTAGCGGACCAAGAGACCCAGTACTTC. This codes for CASILPLADQETQYF.

The chain combines TRBV12-2 with TRBJ1-2; the D call in the table, TRBD1, was not verified against the DNA. TRBV12-2 is deemed a pseudogene. The CDR3 loop spans 14 amino acids. In DNA form, the CDR3 reads TGTGCAAGTCGCCCTCCACGGGGGCCCCCTGGCTACACCTTC. Amino acid sequence: CASRPPRGPPGYTF.

There are many counts of this clonotype. The V gene is TRBV11-3, the J gene TRBJ2-1; D call uncertain. Trimming cost V 4 bases and J 8 bases, with 9 bases left between them. The germline V gene encodes CDR1 SGHNT and CDR2 YENEEA. This CDR3 comprises 12 residues. CDR3 nucleotides: TGTGCCAGCAGCTCTTCGTCCGATGAGCAGTTCTTC. This codes for CASSSSSDEQFF.

This clonotype occurred once. V usage is TRBV6-1 and J usage is TRBJ1-5; 7 bases match TRBD1. Germline values: CDR1 MNHNS, CDR2 SASEGT. The CDR3 loop spans 17 amino acids. After removal of 6 bases from V and 0 bases from J, the junction contained 11 bases not matched to a gene. CDR3 sequence: CASSAGQVAYSNQPQHF. In nucleotides, the CDR3 is TGTGCCAGCAGCGCAGGACAGGTTGCGTATAGCAATCAGCCCCAGCATTTT.